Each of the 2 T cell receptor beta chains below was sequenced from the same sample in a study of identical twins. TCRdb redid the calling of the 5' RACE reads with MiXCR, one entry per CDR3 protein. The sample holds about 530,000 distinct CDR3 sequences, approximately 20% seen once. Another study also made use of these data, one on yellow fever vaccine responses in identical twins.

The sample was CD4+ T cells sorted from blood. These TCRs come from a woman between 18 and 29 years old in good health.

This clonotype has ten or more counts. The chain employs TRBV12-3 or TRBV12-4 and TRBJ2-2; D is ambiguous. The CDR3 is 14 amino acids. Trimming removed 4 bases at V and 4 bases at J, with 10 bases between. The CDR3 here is CASSSGLATGELFF. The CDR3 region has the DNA TGTGCCAGCAGTTCCGGTTTGGCCACCGGGGAGCTGTTTTTT.

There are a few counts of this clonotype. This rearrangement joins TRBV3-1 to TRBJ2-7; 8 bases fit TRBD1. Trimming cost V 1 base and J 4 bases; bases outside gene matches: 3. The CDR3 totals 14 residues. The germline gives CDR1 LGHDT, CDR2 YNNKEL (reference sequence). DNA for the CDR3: TGTGCCAGCAGCCAAGGGACAGGGCGGTACGAGCAGTACGTC. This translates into CASSQGTGRYEQYV.